Listed below are T cell receptor beta chains from one sample, sequenced in a study of blood T cell repertoires in COVID-19. Clones were read by immunoSEQ multiplex PCR, and TCRdb kept only the in-frame ones, dropping some. The sample consists of roughly 100,000 clones, roughly 80% of them appearing once. Sequencing was carried out using peripheral blood. The source is a human donor in a cohort sampled during active COVID-19. Each CDR3 is given without its conserved first and last residue. D genes are given only for firm matches. Size tells how often a clone was seen (once, few, many) or the class of an expanded clone, and some rows leave it out.

CDR3: ASSFQGEETQY; D: TRBD1; J: TRBJ2-5; size: -; V: TRBV5-4
CDR3: ASSQGKWAYGYT; D: -; J: TRBJ1-2; size: -; V: TRBV3-1/TRBV3-2
CDR3: ASTLRRSPLH; D: -; J: TRBJ1-6; size: -; V: TRBV12-3/TRBV12-4
CDR3: ASSQERGSYNSPLH; D: -; J: TRBJ1-6; size: -; V: TRBV4-1
CDR3: ASSLGPGQNQPQH; D: TRBD1; J: TRBJ1-5; size: -; V: TRBV7-9
CDR3: ASSPGGQGGPHSTDTQY; D: -; J: TRBJ2-3; size: -; V: TRBV11-2
CDR3: ASSPRTGALAGAHNEQF; D: TRBD2; J: TRBJ2-1; size: -; V: TRBV11-3
CDR3: ASMGRGLSSYNEQF; D: -; J: TRBJ2-1; size: -; V: TRBV10-1
CDR3: TSSQALWFGLNTEAF; D: -; J: TRBJ1-1; size: -; V: TRBV1
CDR3: ASSIAPSADTQY; D: -; J: TRBJ2-3; size: -; V: TRBV19
CDR3: ASSPIGGQHYSNQPQH; D: TRBD1; J: TRBJ1-5; size: few; V: TRBV7-2
CDR3: ASRWGQGAYGYT; D: TRBD1; J: TRBJ1-2; size: -; V: TRBV6-5
CDR3: ASSVGRDNEAF; D: -; J: TRBJ1-1; size: -; V: TRBV2
CDR3: ASSLASVNTGELF; D: -; J: TRBJ2-2; size: -; V: TRBV7-9
CDR3: ASSSPGGLGGYT; D: -; J: TRBJ1-2; size: -; V: TRBV5-5
CDR3: ASSPGLLTDTQY; D: -; J: TRBJ2-3; size: -; V: TRBV7-8
CDR3: ASSGLAGNSGTQY; D: TRBD2; J: TRBJ2-3; size: -; V: TRBV10-1
CDR3: SVNQGLGIQY; D: -; J: TRBJ2-4; size: -; V: TRBV29-1
CDR3: ASSLSVSNEQF; D: -; J: TRBJ2-1; size: -; V: TRBV4-3
CDR3: ASSIESSTRAKNIQY; D: -; J: TRBJ2-4; size: -; V: TRBV19
CDR3: ASSPASSGNTIY; D: -; J: TRBJ1-3; size: -; V: TRBV10-2
CDR3: ASSALGGGTLNEQF; D: TRBD2; J: TRBJ2-1; size: -; V: TRBV25-1
CDR3: ASSVRTGTDTQY; D: -; J: TRBJ2-3; size: -; V: TRBV9
CDR3: ASSLAGQGARETQY; D: TRBD1; J: TRBJ2-5; size: -; V: TRBV19
CDR3: ASSRTPTYNEQF; D: -; J: TRBJ2-1; size: -; V: TRBV2
CDR3: ASSSTVGSGNTIY; D: -; J: TRBJ1-3; size: many; V: TRBV6-2/TRBV6-3